This TCR beta chain was captured in a study of T cells in Graves' hyperthyroidism and ophthalmopathy. Study information: Peripheral blood was secured at the point of initial diagnosis, before any treatment. Findings and limits, study-wide: Most clonotypes expanded in the thyroid (above 0.001) were also present in blood. Stable hyperthyroidism was separated from ophthalmopathy by a model based on 13 V-J features.

Amplification targeted TCR beta CDR3 regions from RNA transcripts. Carried out on the TCR CDR3, a first-round RT-PCR used the HTBI primer set. Via MiXCR, TCRdb re-called the multiplex PCR reads, giving one row per CDR3 protein. The sample lists about 270,000 distinct CDR3 sequences; about 20% were seen once. This clonotype occurred many times. As yet, its antigen is unknown. Diagnostic decisions used clinical symptoms, serum thyroxine and TRAb, thyroid ultrasound and orbital computed tomography. The CDR3 length is 12 residues. Germline V gene lookup returns CDR1 LGHDT and CDR2 YNNKEL (reference sequence). Trimming cost V 1 base and J 7 bases, with 8 bases left between them.

The TCR sequence derives from a man aged 30-40 years with Graves' ophthalmopathy. V gene TRBV3-1 combines with J gene TRBJ2-7; a possible D gene is TRBD2 (5 bases). The sample was blood. The chain's CDR3 is CASSQGTGEQYF. In nucleotides, the CDR3 is TGTGCCAGCAGCCAAGGGACGGGAGAGCAGTACTTC.